Each of the 22 T cell receptor beta chains below was sequenced from the same sample in a study of a mutant IDH1 vaccine in newly diagnosed glioma. This table comes from immunoSEQ multiplex PCR, and its TCRdb copy is limited to in-frame clones, with some not included. The sample holds about 50,000 clones; roughly four fifths are singletons and the top ten take over 7%. These receptors' targets are unknown. Described time point: week 5, during vaccination. With topical imiquimod, each dose of the vaccine consisted of 300 ug of mutant IDH1 20-mer peptide. Here the sequenced sample was PBMCs, taken from a glioma patient whose treatment included an IDH1 peptide vaccine. The receptors shown here come from a woman aged 45-59 years with glioma.

The gene calls are TRBV19 and TRBJ1-3; 7 nucleotides match TRBD1. In germline, CDR1 is LNHDA, CDR2 SQIVND (reference sequence). The CDR3 is 15 amino acids. The V gene end was trimmed by 4 bases and the J gene end by 1 base; junction bases not matched to a gene: 4. CDR3 coding DNA: TGTGCCAGTAGTAGACAGGGAGGGTCTGGAAACACCATATATTTT. Protein sequence: CASSRQGGSGNTIYF.

The J gene is TRBJ2-6, the V gene TRBV5-1; D remains ambiguous. The germline V gene encodes CDR1 SGHRS and CDR2 YFSETQ. V gave up 3 bases and J gave up 6 bases, with 10 bases separating them. The CDR3 totals 14 residues. DNA for the CDR3: TGCGCCAGCAGCTCCCCGAACCAGGCCAACGTCCTGACTTTC. As protein: CASSSPNQANVLTF.

This sequence joins TRBV6-1 and TRBJ1-5; a possible D gene is TRBD1 (6 bases). The V gene's germline CDR1 is MNHNS and CDR2 SASEGT. The CDR3 has 14 amino acids. Trimming left V 7 bases short and J 4 bases short, with 14 bases between. CDR3 sequence reads: CASTQGGSNQPQHF. The CDR3 DNA is TGTGCCAGCACCCAAGGGGGATCTAATCAGCCCCAGCATTTT.

The chain employs TRBV6-5 and TRBJ1-1; D remains ambiguous. The V gene's germline CDR1 is MNHEY and CDR2 SVGAGI. The ends were cut back, 0 bases at V and 1 base at J, with 9 bases in the middle. The CDR3 runs to 15 residues. The CDR3 here is CASSYSYNPNTEAFF. The CDR3 DNA reads as TGTGCCAGCAGTTACTCTTATAACCCGAACACTGAAGCTTTCTTT.

This chain connects TRBV4-3 to TRBJ2-1; 9 bases fit TRBD2. CDR3 size: 18 residues. Germline V gene data show CDR1 as LGHNA and CDR2 as YSLEER. Trimming at V came to 0 bases and at J to 3 bases, leaving 9 bases not matched to a gene. The CDR3 DNA sequence: TGCGCCAGCAGCCAAGACTTTAGGCTAGCGGGGATCTACAATGAGCAGTTCTTC. Encoded protein: CASSQDFRLAGIYNEQFF.

The chain recombines TRBV7-9 with TRBJ2-1; 8 positions match TRBD2. Germline V lookup: CDR1 SEHNR, CDR2 FQNEAQ (reference sequence). The V gene end was trimmed by 5 bases and the J gene end by 0 bases; junction bases not matched to a gene: 9. The CDR3 has 17 amino acids. The CDR3 is CASSPKIGGGSYNEQFF. CDR3 DNA sequence: TGTGCCAGCAGCCCTAAAATCGGGGGGGGCTCCTACAATGAGCAGTTCTTC.

The V gene is TRBV19, the J gene TRBJ1-5; D gene uncertain. In germline, CDR1 is LNHDA, CDR2 SQIVND (reference sequence). The V gene lost 1 base and the J gene lost 6 bases, with 7 bases spanning the gap. CDR3 length: 13 amino acids. CDR3 protein: CASSIVSVQPQHF. The CDR3 nucleotides are TGTGCCAGTAGTATAGTTTCTGTTCAGCCCCAGCATTTT.

The gene calls are TRBV10-3 and TRBJ1-4, with D possibly being TRBD1 (6 bases). Per the germline V gene, CDR1 is ENHRY and CDR2 is SYGVKD. The CDR3 is 15 amino acids. V was shortened by 8 bases and J by 5 bases, with 18 bases between the two germline ends. CDR3 protein: CAIAEHRDINEKLFF. As DNA, the CDR3 is TGTGCCATCGCCGAGCACCGGGACATAAATGAAAAACTGTTTTTT.

As concerns this clone: At one end, the junction sequence differs from germline, possibly due to a read error. This rearrangement joins TRBV7-7 to TRBJ2-3; no clear D. This CDR3 contains 13 residues. Germline V gene sequence: CDR1 SSHAT, CDR2 FNYEAQ (reference sequence). The CDR3 protein is CASSSRLMDTQYF. The CDR3 DNA follows: TGTGCTAGCAGCTCCCGGCTGATGGATACGCAGTATTTT.

The chain combines TRBV6-6 with TRBJ1-1; D ambiguous. From germline, CDR1 is MNHNY and CDR2 SVGAGI (reference sequence). The CDR3 covers 13 residues. V was shortened by 1 base and J by 3 bases, with 6 bases between the two germline ends. The CDR3 sequence: CASSYFLDTEAFF. Here the CDR3 DNA reads TGTGCCAGCAGTTACTTTCTGGACACTGAAGCTTTCTTT.

This chain connects TRBV30 to TRBJ2-1; D possibly matches TRBD1 or TRBD2 (5 bases each). The germline V gene has CDR1 GTSNPN and CDR2 SVGIG (reference sequence). This CDR3 contains 16 residues. V lost 5 bases to trimming and J lost 4 bases, with 21 bases between them. The CDR3 here is CAWGRFGGTRYNEQFF. The CDR3 DNA reads as TGTGCCTGGGGAAGGTTTGGGGGAACCCGATACAATGAGCAGTTCTTC.

V and J are TRBV10-3 and TRBJ1-1, with TRBD1 identical over 7 bases. The CDR3 runs 14 residues. Germline-derived CDR1 and CDR2 are ENHRY and SYGVKD. V dropped 3 bases and J dropped 6; count of bases not matched to a gene: 7. DNA of the CDR3: TGTGCCATCAGTGACAGGGGGGAGGTGGCTGAAGCTTTCTTT. This gives the protein CAISDRGEVAEAFF.

The rearrangement links TRBV5-1 to TRBJ2-1; 7 bases are shared with TRBD1. Germline V gives CDR1 SGHRS, CDR2 YFSETQ. V lost 0 bases to trimming and J lost 1 base; unmatched junction nucleotides: 1. This CDR3 is built from 15 residues. CDR3 bases: TGCGCCAGCAGCTTGGTACAGGGGTCCTACAATGAGCAGTTCTTC. Its translation: CASSLVQGSYNEQFF.

The chain is built from TRBV11-1 and TRBJ1-4; D remains unclear. The CDR3 loop spans 14 amino acids. V was clipped by 5 bases and J by 7 bases, with 14 bases between them. Looked up from germline, CDR1 is SGHAT and CDR2 is FQDESV (reference sequence). CDR3 protein: CASSRTVGGEKLFF. The CDR3 region has the DNA TGTGCCAGCAGCCGGACGGTAGGAGGTGAAAAACTGTTTTTT.

The CDR3 DNA reads TGTGCCAGCAGCTTAGGGGGTGGCTCTGAAGCTTTCTTT. Residues: CASSLGGGSEAFF. The V and J genes are TRBV7-9 and TRBJ1-1; D uncertain. The CDR3 is 13 amino acids. Germline CDR1 reads SEHNR; CDR2 reads FQNEAQ (reference sequence). With 1 base removed from V and 6 bases from J, the gap between germline ends came to 9 bases.

This clone turned up a few times. This chain uses TRBV9 with TRBJ1-3; 7 bases are a match to TRBD1. This CDR3 has 16 residues. The germline gives CDR1 SGDLS, CDR2 YYNGEE. Trimming cost V 2 bases and J 4 bases; bases outside gene matches: 9. CDR3: CASSVSTGSYGNTIYF. The CDR3, as DNA: TGTGCCAGCAGCGTCTCGACAGGGTCTTACGGAAACACCATATATTTT.

The chain employs TRBV7-9 and TRBJ2-3; TRBD2 agrees at 11 bases. CDR1 and CDR2 (germline): SEHNR, FQNEAQ (reference sequence). The ends lost 8 bases at V and 5 bases at J; junction bases unmatched: 9. The CDR3 has 15 residues. In DNA form, the CDR3 reads TGTGCCAGCGCCATAGCGGGGGGGCTAGGAGATACGCAGTATTTT. Translating gives CASAIAGGLGDTQYF.

The chain is built from TRBV7-2 and TRBJ1-1; no firm D call. With 1 base removed from V and 2 bases from J, the gap between germline ends came to 5 bases. The CDR3 covers 13 residues. Germline CDR1 SGHTA, CDR2 FQGNSA. The CDR3 sequence is CASSLGSNTEAFF. The CDR3 region has the DNA TGTGCCAGCAGCTTAGGAAGTAACACTGAAGCTTTCTTT.

The chain is built from TRBV5-1 and TRBJ2-3; 12 bases map to TRBD2. In germline, CDR1 is SGHRS, CDR2 YFSETQ. The CDR3 extends over 18 amino acids. V shed 1 base, J shed 1 base, and the junction held 7 bases outside the gene matches. Written as DNA, the CDR3 is TGCGCCAGCAGCTTGTCTGGGACTAGCGGGCTTGGCACAGATACGCAGTATTTT. Protein product: CASSLSGTSGLGTDTQYF.

V usage is TRBV5-6 and J usage is TRBJ1-1; 9 nucleotides align to TRBD1. V was clipped by 4 bases and J by 1 base; unmatched bases: 5. The CDR3 is 15 residues long. The germline V gene encodes CDR1 SGHDT and CDR2 YYEEEE. CDR3 sequence: CASSPEGQGNTEAFF. CDR3 nucleotides: TGTGCCAGCAGCCCCGAGGGACAGGGGAACACTGAAGCTTTCTTT.

This clone has just a few counts. The genes are TRBV19 and TRBJ2-1; 10 positions agree with TRBD1. This CDR3 is built from 17 residues. Trimming at V came to 5 bases and at J to 8 bases, leaving 15 bases not matched to a gene. Germline values: CDR1 LNHDA, CDR2 SQIVND (reference sequence). The CDR3 spells CASSLLLRTGGLYEQFF. CDR3 bases: TGTGCCAGTAGTCTCCTACTAAGGACAGGGGGGCTCTATGAGCAGTTCTTC.

The chain combines TRBV5-6 with TRBJ2-5, with D unresolved. Trimming removed 3 bases at V and 8 bases at J, with 20 bases between. Per germline, CDR1 SGHDT and CDR2 YYEEEE. The CDR3 runs 15 residues. CDR3 sequence reads: CASSYLTGSGRTQYF. Here the CDR3 DNA reads TGTGCCAGCAGCTATCTGACCGGGTCCGGCCGCACCCAGTACTTC.